This T cell receptor (beta chain) was recorded in a study of cytotoxic CD8 clonotypes in ibrutinib-treated CLL. Only in-frame clones appear in the TCRdb table, and some are missing; sequencing was by immunoSEQ multiplex PCR. The sample has approximately 74,000 clones; 65% to 85% are singletons. A remark on this clone: The target antigen is unknown.

General study results and limits: Clonality showed a rise at ibrutinib response that reversed toward baseline at progression.

Per the germline V gene, CDR1 is MDHEN and CDR2 is SYDVKM. This CDR3 comprises 14 residues. Germline trimming cut 3 bases from V and 0 bases from J; bases unmatched to any gene: 1. The input for sequencing was PBMCs, taken at disease progression, from a patient treated with ibrutinib. This clonotype originated in a human donor with chronic lymphocytic leukemia. J is TRBJ1-2 and V is TRBV28; 7 bases match TRBD1. The CDR3 nucleotides are TGTGCCAGCAGTTTGACAGGGACTAACTATGGCTACACCTTC. It codes for CASSLTGTNYGYTF.